The clone carrying this TCR beta chain was seen a few times. Its specificity is unknown. Prepared TCR beta cDNA libraries contained unique molecular identifiers. Each batch of about 0.85 to 10 million T cells produced 400,000 to 650,000 cDNA molecules. TCRdb re-analysed the PCR reads in MiXCR, keeping a single row per CDR3 protein. The sample includes around 500,000 distinct CDR3 sequences, around a third of them seen just once. With 3 bases removed from V and 0 bases from J, the gap between germline ends came to 17 bases. Germline CDR1 and CDR2: LGHDT and YNNKEL (reference sequence). CDR3 size: 17 residues. These data are taken from a study of post-analysis software for immune sequencing data. The study, taken as a whole, reports: About 5 TRBV segments (TRBV5-6, TRBV5-1 and TRBV20-1 among them) occurred more frequently in patients than in controls.

Sequenced material: blood. This clonotype originated in a girl younger than 18 with multiple sclerosis. The chain recombines TRBV3-1 with TRBJ2-5, with D tentatively TRBD1 or TRBD2 (5 bases each). The CDR3 bases are TGTGCCAGCAGCCAGATTGGGGCGGGTCCGTACCAAGAGACCCAGTACTTC. Translation: CASSQIGAGPYQETQYF.